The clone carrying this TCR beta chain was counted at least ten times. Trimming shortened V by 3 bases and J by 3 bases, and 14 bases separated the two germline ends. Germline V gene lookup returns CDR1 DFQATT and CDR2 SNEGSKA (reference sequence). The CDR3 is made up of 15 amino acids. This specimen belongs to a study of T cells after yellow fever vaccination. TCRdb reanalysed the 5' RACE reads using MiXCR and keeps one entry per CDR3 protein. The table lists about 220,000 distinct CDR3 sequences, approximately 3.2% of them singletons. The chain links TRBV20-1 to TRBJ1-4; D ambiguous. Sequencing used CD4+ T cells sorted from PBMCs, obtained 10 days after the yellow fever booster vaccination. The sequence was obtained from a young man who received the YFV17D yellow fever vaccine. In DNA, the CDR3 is TGCAGTGCTAGTGCTGAGCCGGGTGCTAATGAAAAACTGTTTTTT. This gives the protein CSASAEPGANEKLFF.